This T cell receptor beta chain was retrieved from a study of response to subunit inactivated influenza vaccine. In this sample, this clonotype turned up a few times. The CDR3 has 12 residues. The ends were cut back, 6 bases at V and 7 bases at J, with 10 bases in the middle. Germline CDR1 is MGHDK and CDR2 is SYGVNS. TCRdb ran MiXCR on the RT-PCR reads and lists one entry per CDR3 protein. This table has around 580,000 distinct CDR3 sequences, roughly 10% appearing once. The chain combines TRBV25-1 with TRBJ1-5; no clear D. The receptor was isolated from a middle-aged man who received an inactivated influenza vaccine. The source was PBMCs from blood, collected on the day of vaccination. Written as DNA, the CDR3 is TGTGCCAGCAGCGGCAGCGGCCAGCCCCAGCATTTT. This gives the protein CASSGSGQPQHF. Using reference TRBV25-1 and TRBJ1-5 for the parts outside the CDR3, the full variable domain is EADIYQTPRYLVIGTGKKITLECSQTMGHDKMYWYQQDPGMELHLIHYSYGVNSTEKGDLSSESTVSRIRTEHFPLTLESARPSHTSQYLCASSGSGQPQHFGDGTRLSIL.